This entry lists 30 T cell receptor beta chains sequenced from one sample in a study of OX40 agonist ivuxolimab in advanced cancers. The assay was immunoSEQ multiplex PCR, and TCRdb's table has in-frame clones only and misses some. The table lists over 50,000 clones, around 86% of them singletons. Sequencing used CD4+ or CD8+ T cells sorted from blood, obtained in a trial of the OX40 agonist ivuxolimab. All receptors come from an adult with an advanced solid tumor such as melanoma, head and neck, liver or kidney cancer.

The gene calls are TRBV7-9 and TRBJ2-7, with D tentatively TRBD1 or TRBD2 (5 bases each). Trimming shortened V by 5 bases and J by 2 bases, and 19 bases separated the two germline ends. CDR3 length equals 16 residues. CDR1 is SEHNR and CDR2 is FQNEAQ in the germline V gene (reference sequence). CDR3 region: CASSARDGASAYEQYF. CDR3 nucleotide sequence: TGTGCCAGCAGCGCCCGGGACGGAGCAAGCGCCTACGAGCAGTACTTC.

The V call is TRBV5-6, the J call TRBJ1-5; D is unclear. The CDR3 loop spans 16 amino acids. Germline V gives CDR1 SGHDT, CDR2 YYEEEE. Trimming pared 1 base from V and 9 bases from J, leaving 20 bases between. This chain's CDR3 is CASSLYAAEGSRPQHF. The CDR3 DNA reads TGTGCCAGCAGCTTGTACGCCGCAGAAGGAAGTCGGCCCCAGCATTTT.

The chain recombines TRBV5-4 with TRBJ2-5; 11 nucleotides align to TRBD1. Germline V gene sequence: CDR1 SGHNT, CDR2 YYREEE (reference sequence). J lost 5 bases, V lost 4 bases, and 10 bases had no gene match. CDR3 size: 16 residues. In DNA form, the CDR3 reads TGTGCCAGCAGCGGAAGGACAGGGGGCGTCGGTGAGACCCAGTACTTC. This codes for CASSGRTGGVGETQYF.

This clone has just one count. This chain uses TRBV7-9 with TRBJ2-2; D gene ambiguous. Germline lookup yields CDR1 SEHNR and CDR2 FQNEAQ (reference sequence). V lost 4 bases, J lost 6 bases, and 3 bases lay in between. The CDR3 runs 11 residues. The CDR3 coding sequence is TGTGCCAGCAGCTCTTCCGGGGAGCTGTTTTTT. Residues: CASSSSGELFF.

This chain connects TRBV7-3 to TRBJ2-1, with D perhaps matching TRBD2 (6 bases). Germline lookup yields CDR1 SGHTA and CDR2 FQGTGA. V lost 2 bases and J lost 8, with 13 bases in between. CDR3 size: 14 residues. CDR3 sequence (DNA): TGTGCCAGCAGCTTAGTGGGAGGTGGGGATGAGCAGTTCTTC. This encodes CASSLVGGGDEQFF.

This CDR3 is CASSDSGSNYGYTF. In DNA form, the CDR3 reads TGTGCCAGCAGCGACTCGGGATCTAACTATGGCTACACCTTC. This chain uses TRBV5-8 with TRBJ1-2; D gene uncertain. The CDR3 is made up of 14 amino acids. CDR1 is SGHTS, CDR2 YDEGEE, per germline. The V end was cut by 4 bases, the J end by 0 bases, with 10 bases between.

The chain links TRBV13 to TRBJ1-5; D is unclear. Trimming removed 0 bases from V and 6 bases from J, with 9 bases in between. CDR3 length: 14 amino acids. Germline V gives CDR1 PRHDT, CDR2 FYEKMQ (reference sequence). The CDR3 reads CASSLGGPGQPQHF. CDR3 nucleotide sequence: TGTGCCAGCAGCTTAGGCGGGCCTGGTCAGCCCCAGCATTTT. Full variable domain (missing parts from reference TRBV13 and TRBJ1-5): AAGVIQSPRHLIKEKRETATLKCYPIPRHDTVYWYQQGPGQDPQFLISFYEKMQSDKGSIPDRFSAQQFSDYHSELNMSSLELGDSALYFCASSLGGPGQPQHFGDGTRLSIL.

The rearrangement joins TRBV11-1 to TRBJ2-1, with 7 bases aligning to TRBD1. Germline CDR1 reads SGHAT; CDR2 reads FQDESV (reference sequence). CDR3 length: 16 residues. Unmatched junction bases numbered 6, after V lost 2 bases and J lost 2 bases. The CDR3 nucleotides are TGTGCCAGCAGCTTAAATTTGGGGACAGCCTACAATGAGCAGTTCTTC. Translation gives CASSLNLGTAYNEQFF. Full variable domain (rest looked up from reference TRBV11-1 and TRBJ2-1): EAEVAQSPRYKITEKSQAVAFWCDPISGHATLYWYRQILGQGPELLVQFQDESVVDDSQLPKDRFSAERLKGVDSTLKIQPAELGDSAMYLCASSLNLGTAYNEQFFGPGTRLTVL.

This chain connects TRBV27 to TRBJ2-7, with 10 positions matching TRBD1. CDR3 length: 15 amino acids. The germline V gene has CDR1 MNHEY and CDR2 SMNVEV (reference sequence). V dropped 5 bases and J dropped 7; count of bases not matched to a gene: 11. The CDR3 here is CASSLGTGQGWEQYF. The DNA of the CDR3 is TGTGCCAGCAGTCTAGGGACGGGACAGGGGTGGGAGCAGTACTTC.

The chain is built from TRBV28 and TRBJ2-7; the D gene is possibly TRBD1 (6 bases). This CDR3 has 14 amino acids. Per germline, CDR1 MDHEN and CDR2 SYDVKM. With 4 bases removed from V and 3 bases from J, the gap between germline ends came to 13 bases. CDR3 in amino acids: CASSYQLQGYEQYF. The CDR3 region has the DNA TGTGCCAGCAGTTACCAATTACAGGGCTACGAGCAGTACTTC. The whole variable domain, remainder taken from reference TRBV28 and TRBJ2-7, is DVKVTQSSRYLVKRTGEKVFLECVQDMDHENMFWYRQDPGLGLRLIYFSYDVKMKEKGDIPEGYSVSREKKERFSLILESASTNQTSMYLCASSYQLQGYEQYFGPGTRLTVT.

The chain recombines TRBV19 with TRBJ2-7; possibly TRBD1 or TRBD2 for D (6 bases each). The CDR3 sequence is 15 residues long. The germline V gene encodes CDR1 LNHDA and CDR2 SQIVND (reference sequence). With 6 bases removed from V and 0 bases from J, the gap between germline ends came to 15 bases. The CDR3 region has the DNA TGTGCCAGTAGGGGAAGGGGGGACGACTCCTACGAGCAGTACTTC. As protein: CASRGRGDDSYEQYF.

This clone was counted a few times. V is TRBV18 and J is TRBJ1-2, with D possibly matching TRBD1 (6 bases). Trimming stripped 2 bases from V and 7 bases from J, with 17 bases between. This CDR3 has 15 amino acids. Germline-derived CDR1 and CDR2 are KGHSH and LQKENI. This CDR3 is CASSPDPQGYGGYTF. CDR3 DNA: TGTGCCAGCTCACCAGACCCTCAGGGGTACGGTGGCTACACCTTC.

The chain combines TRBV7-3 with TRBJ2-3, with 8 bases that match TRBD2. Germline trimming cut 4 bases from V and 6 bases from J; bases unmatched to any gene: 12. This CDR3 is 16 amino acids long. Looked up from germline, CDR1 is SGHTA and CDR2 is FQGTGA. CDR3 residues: CASSSSPGGPADTQYF. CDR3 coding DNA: TGTGCCAGCAGCTCCTCCCCGGGGGGGCCGGCTGATACGCAGTATTTT.

CDR3 amino acids: CASSHLGEGGYEQYF. The DNA for the CDR3 is TGTGCCAGCAGCCATTTGGGGGAGGGAGGCTACGAGCAGTACTTC. The chain carries TRBV14 and TRBJ2-7, with TRBD2 matching 7 bases. The trim removed 3 bases at V and 3 bases at J, leaving 8 bases unmatched. Germline loops: CDR1 SGHDN, CDR2 FVKESK. The CDR3 contains 15 residues.

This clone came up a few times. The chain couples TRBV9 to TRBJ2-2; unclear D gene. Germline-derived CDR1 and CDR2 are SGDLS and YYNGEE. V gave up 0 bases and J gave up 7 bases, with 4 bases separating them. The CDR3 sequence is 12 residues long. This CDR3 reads CASSVVVGELFF. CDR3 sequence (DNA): TGTGCCAGCAGCGTAGTAGTCGGGGAGCTGTTTTTT.

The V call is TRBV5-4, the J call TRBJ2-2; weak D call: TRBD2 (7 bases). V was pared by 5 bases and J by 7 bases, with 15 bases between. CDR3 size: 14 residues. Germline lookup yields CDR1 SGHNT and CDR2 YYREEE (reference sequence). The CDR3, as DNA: TGTGCCAGCAGACCGTGGGGGGGCCTCGGGGAGCTGTTTTTT. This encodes CASRPWGGLGELFF.

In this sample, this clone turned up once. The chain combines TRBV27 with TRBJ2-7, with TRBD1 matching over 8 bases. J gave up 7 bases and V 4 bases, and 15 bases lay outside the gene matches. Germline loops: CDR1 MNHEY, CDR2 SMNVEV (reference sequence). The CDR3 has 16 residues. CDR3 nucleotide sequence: TGTGCCAGCAGTTCCGCGACAGGGGCGCCTCTAGGGGAGCAGTACTTC. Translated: CASSSATGAPLGEQYF.

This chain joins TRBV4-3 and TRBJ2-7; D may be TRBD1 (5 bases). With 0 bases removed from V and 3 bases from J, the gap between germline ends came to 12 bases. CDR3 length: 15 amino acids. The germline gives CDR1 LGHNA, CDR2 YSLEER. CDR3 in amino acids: CASSQDQGAGYEQYF. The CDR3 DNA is TGCGCCAGCAGCCAAGATCAAGGGGCCGGCTACGAGCAGTACTTC.

The CDR3 loop is CASSSKGQSPYEQYF. The CDR3 region has the DNA TGTGCCAGCAGCTCCAAGGGACAGAGCCCCTACGAGCAGTACTTC. This chain uses TRBV7-9 with TRBJ2-7; 7 bases map to TRBD1. The germline V gene has CDR1 SEHNR and CDR2 FQNEAQ (reference sequence). The CDR3 contains 15 residues. The junction had 8 bases not matched to a gene; V was cut back by 4 bases and J by 2 bases.

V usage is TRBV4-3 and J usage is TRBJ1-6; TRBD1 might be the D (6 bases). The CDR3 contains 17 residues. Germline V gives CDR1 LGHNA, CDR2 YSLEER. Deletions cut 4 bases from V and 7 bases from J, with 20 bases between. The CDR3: CASSLRQGSGANSPLHF. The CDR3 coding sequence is TGCGCCAGCAGCCTCCGGCAAGGGTCGGGGGCGAATTCACCCCTCCACTTT.

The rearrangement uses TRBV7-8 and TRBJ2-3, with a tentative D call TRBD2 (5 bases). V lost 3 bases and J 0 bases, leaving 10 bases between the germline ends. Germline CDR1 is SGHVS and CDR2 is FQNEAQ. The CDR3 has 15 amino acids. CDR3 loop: CASSLGATSTDTQYF. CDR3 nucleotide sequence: TGTGCCAGCAGCTTGGGAGCAACTAGCACAGATACGCAGTATTTT.

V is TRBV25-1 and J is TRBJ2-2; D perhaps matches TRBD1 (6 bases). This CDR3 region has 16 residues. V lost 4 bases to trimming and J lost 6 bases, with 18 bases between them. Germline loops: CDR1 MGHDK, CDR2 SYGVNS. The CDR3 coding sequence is TGTGCCAGCAGTGGACCTTTTACAGGGAAGGCCGGGGAGCTGTTTTTT. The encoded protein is CASSGPFTGKAGELFF.

CDR3 sequence (DNA): TGTGCCAGCACCCCGGGACAGGGGACGTCCTACGAGCAGTACTTC. Its protein product is CASTPGQGTSYEQYF. This chain connects TRBV9 to TRBJ2-7, with 10 bases aligning to TRBD1. The CDR3 spans 15 residues. The germline V gene encodes CDR1 SGDLS and CDR2 YYNGEE. J lost 1 base, V lost 6 bases, and 7 bases had no gene match.

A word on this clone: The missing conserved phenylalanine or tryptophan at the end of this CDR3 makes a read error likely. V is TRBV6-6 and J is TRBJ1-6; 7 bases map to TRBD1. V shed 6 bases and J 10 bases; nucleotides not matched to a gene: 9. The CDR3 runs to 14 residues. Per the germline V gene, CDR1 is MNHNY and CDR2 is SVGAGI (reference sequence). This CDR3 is CASSPDRVGSPLHL. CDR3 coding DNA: TGTGCCAGCAGCCCTGACAGGGTCGGCTCACCCCTCCACCTT.

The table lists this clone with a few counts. The CDR3 sequence: CASSSSLTEAFF. The CDR3 DNA is TGTGCCAGCAGCTCAAGCCTCACTGAAGCTTTCTTT. The V gene is TRBV5-8, the J gene TRBJ1-1; D is unclear. V was cut by 3 bases and J by 4 bases, with 7 bases left in between. The CDR3 covers 12 residues. The V gene's germline CDR1 is SGHTS and CDR2 YDEGEE.

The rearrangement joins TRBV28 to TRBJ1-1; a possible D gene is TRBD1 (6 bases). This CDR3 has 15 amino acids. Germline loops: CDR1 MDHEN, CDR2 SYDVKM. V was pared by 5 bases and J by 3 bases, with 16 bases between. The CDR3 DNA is TGTGCCAGCAGTCCCCCACTTACAGGGTACACTGAAGCTTTCTTT. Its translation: CASSPPLTGYTEAFF.

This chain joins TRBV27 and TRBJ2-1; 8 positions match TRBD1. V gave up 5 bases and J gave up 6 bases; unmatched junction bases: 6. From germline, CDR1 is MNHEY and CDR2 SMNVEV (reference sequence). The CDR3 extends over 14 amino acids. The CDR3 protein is CASSRTGPGNEQFF. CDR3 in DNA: TGTGCCAGCAGTCGGACAGGGCCGGGCAATGAGCAGTTCTTC.

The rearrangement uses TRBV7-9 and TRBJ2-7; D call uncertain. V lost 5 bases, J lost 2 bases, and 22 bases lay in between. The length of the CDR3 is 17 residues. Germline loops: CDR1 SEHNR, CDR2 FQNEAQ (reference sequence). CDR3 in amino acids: CASSPKSAGLGTYEQYF. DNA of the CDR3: TGTGCCAGCAGCCCCAAATCGGCAGGCCTAGGAACCTACGAGCAGTACTTC.

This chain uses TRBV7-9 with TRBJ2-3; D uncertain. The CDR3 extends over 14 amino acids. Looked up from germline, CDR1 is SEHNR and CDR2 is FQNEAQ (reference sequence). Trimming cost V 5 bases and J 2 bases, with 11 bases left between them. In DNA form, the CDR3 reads TGTGCCAGCAGCCGCCCCGGCTCCACAGATACGCAGTATTTT. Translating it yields CASSRPGSTDTQYF.

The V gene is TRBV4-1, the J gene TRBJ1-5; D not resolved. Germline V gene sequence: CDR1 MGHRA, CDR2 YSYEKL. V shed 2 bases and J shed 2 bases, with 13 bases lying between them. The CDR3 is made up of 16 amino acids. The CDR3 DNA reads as TGCGCCAGCAGCCAAAGGTCCCTTGATGGCAATCAGCCCCAGCATTTT. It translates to CASSQRSLDGNQPQHF.